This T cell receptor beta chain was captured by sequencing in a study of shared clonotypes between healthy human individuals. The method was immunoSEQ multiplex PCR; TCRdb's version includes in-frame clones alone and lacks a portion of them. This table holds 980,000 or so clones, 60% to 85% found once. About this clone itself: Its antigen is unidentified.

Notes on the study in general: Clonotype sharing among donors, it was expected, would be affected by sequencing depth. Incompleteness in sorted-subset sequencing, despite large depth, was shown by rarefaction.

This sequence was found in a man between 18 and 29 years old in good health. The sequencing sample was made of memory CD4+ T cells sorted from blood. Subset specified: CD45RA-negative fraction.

Written as DNA, the CDR3 is TGTGCCACCAGCAGATCGGGAGGCCCCGCCGAGACCCAGTACTTC. This encodes CATSRSGGPAETQYF. This rearrangement joins TRBV15 to TRBJ2-5, with 7 positions matching TRBD2. The CDR3 contains 15 residues. Per germline, CDR1 LNHNV and CDR2 YYDKDF (reference sequence). The junction had 8 bases not matched to a gene; V was cut back by 2 bases and J by 5 bases.